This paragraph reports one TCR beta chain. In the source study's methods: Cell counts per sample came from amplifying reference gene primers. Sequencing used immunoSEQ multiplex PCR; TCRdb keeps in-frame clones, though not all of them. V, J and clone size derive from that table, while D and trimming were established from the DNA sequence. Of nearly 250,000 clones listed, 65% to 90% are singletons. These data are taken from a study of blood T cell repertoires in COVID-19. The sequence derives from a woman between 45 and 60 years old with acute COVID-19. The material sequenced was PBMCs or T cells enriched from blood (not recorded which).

The CDR3 DNA is TGTGCCAGCAGACCAGACAGGCCCTATGGCTACACCTTC. Residues: CASRPDRPYGYTF. The rearrangement joins TRBV6-5 to TRBJ1-2; D possibly corresponds to TRBD1 (6 bases). This CDR3 comprises 13 residues. Germline V CDR1 and CDR2: MNHEY, SVGAGI. V lost 6 bases, J lost 4 bases, and 12 bases lay in between.